Given below is one T cell receptor (beta chain) in context. The target antigen is unknown. Germline CDR1 reads MNHEY; CDR2 reads SVGAGI. Trimming took off 2 bases at V and 7 bases at J, with 5 bases between the two ends. The CDR3 is 12 residues long. These data are taken from a study of T cells in Graves' hyperthyroidism and ophthalmopathy. Overall study context: Peripheral blood was collected at initial diagnosis, before any treatment. Findings and limits, study-wide: Model predictions of ophthalmopathy came a median approximately 6.2 months before onset. Researchers found most expanded thyroid clonotypes above 0.001 in blood as well.

RNA transcripts provided the source from which TCR beta CDR3 regions were amplified. First-round RT-PCR targeting the TCR CDR3 was performed with the HTBI primer set. One entry per CDR3 protein, called by TCRdb with MiXCR from the multiplex PCR reads. The table lists hundreds of thousands of distinct CDR3 sequences, approximately 15% of them singletons. Lactation, pregnancy, other autoimmune disease or uncontrolled infection led to exclusion of patients. The sample consisted of blood. The chain is built from TRBV6-5 and TRBJ2-2; D call uncertain. The clonotype was recovered from a woman in her twenties or thirties with Graves' hyperthyroidism that later progressed to Graves' ophthalmopathy. CDR3 sequence reads: CASSYRVGELFF. CDR3 DNA: TGTGCCAGCAGTTACAGGGTCGGGGAGCTGTTTTTT.